This TCR beta chain was retrieved from a study of T cells expressing NK-cell markers. Study in general: It was from sorted CD3+CD56+NKG2C+, CD3+CD56+NKG2C- and CD3+CD56-NKG2C+ T cells that TCR beta repertoires came.

Germline values: CDR1 SGDLS, CDR2 YYNGEE. The CDR3 extends over 17 amino acids. TCRdb re-called the 5' RACE reads; one entry per CDR3 protein, DNA not given. This listing includes approximately 15,000 distinct CDR3 sequences. Specimen: blood T cells: a sorted CD56 or NKG2C T cell subset, CD4+ or CD8+ T cells, or bulk PBMC T cells (not recorded which). The V call is TRBV9, the J call TRBJ2-1; TCRdb calls TRBD2, which cannot be checked without DNA. The source of this sequence is a man between 18 and 69 years old in good health. This chain's CDR3 is CASSALPSDLKYNEQFF.